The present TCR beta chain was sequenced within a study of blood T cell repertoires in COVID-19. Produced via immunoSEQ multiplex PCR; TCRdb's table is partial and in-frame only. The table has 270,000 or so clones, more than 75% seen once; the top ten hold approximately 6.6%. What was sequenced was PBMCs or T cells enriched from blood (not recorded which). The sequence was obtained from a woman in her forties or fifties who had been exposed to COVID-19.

The CDR3: CASSQADTQYF. Written as DNA, the CDR3 is TGCGCCAGCAGCCAAGCGGATACGCAGTATTTT. The chain combines TRBV4-3 with TRBJ2-3; the D is unclear. Germline values: CDR1 LGHNA, CDR2 YSLEER. The CDR3 extends over 11 amino acids. The V end lost 1 base, the J end lost 6 bases, and 2 bases lay between the germline ends.